This T cell receptor (beta chain) derives from a study of shared clonotypes between healthy human individuals. Study-level points and caveats: The sole specimen, blood, was sampled, and tissue repertoires likely differ.

CDR1 is PRHDT, CDR2 FYEKMQ, per germline (reference sequence). Trimming shortened V by 5 bases and J by 1 base, and 9 bases separated the two germline ends. CDR3 size: 13 residues. Naivety among CD8 cells was defined by CD45RO negativity and positive CCR7 selection, thereby excluding terminally differentiated effector memory CD45RA+ cells. As for this clone: What it binds is unknown.

It was across several immunoSEQ plates that each subset's genomic DNA was evenly split. The data were produced by immunoSEQ multiplex PCR, yet TCRdb's version contains in-frame clones alone and is incomplete. The sample carries roughly 2,000,000 clones, approximately 94% recorded once. This chain links TRBV13 with TRBJ2-7; D gene unclear. The sequence was obtained from a man between 18 and 29 years old in good health. The specimen was naive CD8+ T cells sorted from blood. The CDR3 reads CASSPQRSYEQYF. CDR3 nucleotides: TGTGCCAGCAGCCCCCAGAGGTCCTACGAGCAGTACTTC. The variable domain in full, completed from reference TRBV13 and TRBJ2-7, reads AAGVIQSPRHLIKEKRETATLKCYPIPRHDTVYWYQQGPGQDPQFLISFYEKMQSDKGSIPDRFSAQQFSDYHSELNMSSLELGDSALYFCASSPQRSYEQYFGPGTRLTVT.